The following is a T cell receptor beta chain sequence with its context. Its antigen is currently unknown. A multiplex PCR was run with 60 Vbeta primers and 13 Jbeta primers. Produced via immunoSEQ multiplex PCR; TCRdb's table is partial and in-frame only. Of 100,000 to 150,000 clones in the sample, about 72% were seen once. This specimen comes from a study of cytomegalovirus exposure and HLA in healthy donors. The CDR3 spans 17 residues. Trimming pared 1 base from V and 0 bases from J, leaving 10 bases between. Germline values: CDR1 SGHVS, CDR2 FQNEAQ. Study-wide results and limits: TCR beta V- and J-gene trimming, according to a later analysis, was linked to a missense DCLRE1C variant. A later analysis reportedly identified an Asian-associated ancestry cluster as carrying fewer N-insertions than the roughly 700-donor mean. A later analysis found common viral pathogens apparently linked to several of the most significant clusters. Information on immune exposure was restricted to one variable (CMV serostatus).

The clonotype originates from a man between 50 and 59 years old in good health and CMV-seropositive. The V call is TRBV7-8, the J call TRBJ2-6; no clear D gene. Specimen: PBMCs. The CDR3 sequence is CASSLGRILSGANVLTF. CDR3 bases: TGTGCCAGCAGCTTAGGCAGGATCCTCTCTGGGGCCAACGTCCTGACTTTC.